Here is one T cell receptor (beta chain) with its context. The data belong to a study of blood T cell repertoires in COVID-19. At the level of the study: The study drew acute and convalescent COVID-19 samples from the United States, Italy and Spain.

As handled by the study authors: Amplification from reference gene primers served as the basis for estimated nucleated cell counts. TCRdb's copy holds only in-frame clones and misses some; the assay was immunoSEQ multiplex PCR. For V, J and clone size, that table is used; D and trimming come from the DNA. This table has hundreds of thousands of clones, more than 75% appearing once. The CDR3 has 13 residues. Germline values: CDR1 MDHEN, CDR2 SYDVKM. V was clipped by 3 bases and J by 4 bases, with 9 bases between them. The chain joins TRBV28 to TRBJ1-1, with D tentatively TRBD1 (5 bases). The TCR originated in a man aged 40-50 years in a cohort exposed to, infected with or recovered from COVID-19 (not recorded which). The source material was PBMCs or T cells enriched from blood (not recorded which). The CDR3 sequence is CASSFGGGTEAFF. In DNA form, the CDR3 reads TGTGCCAGCAGTTTTGGGGGGGGCACTGAAGCTTTCTTT. The entire variable domain, with the rest obtained from reference TRBV28 and TRBJ1-1, is as follows: DVKVTQSSRYLVKRTGEKVFLECVQDMDHENMFWYRQDPGLGLRLIYFSYDVKMKEKGDIPEGYSVSREKKERFSLILESASTNQTSMYLCASSFGGGTEAFFGQGTRLTVV.